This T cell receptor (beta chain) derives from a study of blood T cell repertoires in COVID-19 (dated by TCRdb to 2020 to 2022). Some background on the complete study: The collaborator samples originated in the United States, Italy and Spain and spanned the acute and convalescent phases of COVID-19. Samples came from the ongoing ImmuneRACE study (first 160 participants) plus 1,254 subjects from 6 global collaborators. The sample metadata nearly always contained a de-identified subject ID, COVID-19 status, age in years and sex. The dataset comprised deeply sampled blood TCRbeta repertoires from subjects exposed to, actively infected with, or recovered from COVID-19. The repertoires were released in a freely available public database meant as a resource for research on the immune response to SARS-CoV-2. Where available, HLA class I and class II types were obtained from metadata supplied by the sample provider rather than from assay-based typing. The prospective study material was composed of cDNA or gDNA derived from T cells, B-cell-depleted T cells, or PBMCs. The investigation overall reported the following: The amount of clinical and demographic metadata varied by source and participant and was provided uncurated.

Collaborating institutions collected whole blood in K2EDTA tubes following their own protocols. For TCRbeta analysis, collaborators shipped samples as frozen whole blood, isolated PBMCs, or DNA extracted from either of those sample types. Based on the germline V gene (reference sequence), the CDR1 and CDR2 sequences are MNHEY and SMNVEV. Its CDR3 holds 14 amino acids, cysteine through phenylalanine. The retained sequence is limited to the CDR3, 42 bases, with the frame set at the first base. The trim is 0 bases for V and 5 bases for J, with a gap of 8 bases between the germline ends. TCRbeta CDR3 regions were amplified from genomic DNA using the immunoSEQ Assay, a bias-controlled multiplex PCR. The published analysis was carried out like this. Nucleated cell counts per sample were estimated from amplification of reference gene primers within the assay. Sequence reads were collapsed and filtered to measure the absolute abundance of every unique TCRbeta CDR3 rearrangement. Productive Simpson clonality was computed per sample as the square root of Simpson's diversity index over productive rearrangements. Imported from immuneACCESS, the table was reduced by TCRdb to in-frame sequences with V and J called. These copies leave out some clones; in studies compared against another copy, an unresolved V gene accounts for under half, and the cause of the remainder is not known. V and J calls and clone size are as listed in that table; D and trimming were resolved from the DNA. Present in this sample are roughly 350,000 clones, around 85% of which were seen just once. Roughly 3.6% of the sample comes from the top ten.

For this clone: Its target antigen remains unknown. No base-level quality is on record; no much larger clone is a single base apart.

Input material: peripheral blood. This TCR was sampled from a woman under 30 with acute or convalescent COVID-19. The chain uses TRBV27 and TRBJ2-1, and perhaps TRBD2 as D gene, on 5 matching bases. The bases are TGTGCCAGCAGTTTATCGAGCGGTAACAATGAGCAGTTCTTC. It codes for CASSLSSGNNEQFF.